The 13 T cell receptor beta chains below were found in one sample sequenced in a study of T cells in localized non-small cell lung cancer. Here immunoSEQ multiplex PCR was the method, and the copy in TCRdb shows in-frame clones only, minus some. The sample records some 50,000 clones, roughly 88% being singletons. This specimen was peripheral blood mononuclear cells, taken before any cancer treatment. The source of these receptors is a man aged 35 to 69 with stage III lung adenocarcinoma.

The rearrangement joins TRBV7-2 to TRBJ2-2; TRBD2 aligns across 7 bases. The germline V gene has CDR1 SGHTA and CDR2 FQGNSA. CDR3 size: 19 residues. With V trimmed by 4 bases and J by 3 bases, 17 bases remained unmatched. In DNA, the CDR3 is TGTGCCAGCAGCTGGAAAGCGGGGTCGCCACGCATGGACACCGGGGAGCTGTTTTTT. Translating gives CASSWKAGSPRMDTGELFF.

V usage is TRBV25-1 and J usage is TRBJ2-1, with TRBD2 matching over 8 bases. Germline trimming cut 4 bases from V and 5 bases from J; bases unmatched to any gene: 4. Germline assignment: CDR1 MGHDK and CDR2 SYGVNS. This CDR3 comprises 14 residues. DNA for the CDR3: TGTGCCAGCAGTGGTTTACTAGCGGACAATGAGCAGTTCTTC. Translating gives CASSGLLADNEQFF.

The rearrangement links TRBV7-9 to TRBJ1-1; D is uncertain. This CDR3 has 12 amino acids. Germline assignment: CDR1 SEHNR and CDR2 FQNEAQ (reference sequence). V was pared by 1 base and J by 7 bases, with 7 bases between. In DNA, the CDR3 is TGTGCCAGCAGCTTAGAGGTGGGTGAAGCTTTCTTT. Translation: CASSLEVGEAFF.

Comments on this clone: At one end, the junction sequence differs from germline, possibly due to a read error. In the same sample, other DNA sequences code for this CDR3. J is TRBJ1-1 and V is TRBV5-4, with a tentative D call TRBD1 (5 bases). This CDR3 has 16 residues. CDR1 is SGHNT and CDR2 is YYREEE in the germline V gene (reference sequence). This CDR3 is CASSSGGVTVNTEAFF. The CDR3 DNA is TGTGCTAGCAGCTCGGGAGGGGTCACCGTGAACACTGAAGCTTTCTTT. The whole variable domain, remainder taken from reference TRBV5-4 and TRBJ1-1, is ETGVTQSPTHLIKTRGQQVTLRCSSQSGHNTVSWYQQALGQGPQFIFQYYREEENGRGNFPPRFSGLQFPNYSSELNVNALELDDSALYLCASSSGGVTVNTEAFFGQGTRLTVV.

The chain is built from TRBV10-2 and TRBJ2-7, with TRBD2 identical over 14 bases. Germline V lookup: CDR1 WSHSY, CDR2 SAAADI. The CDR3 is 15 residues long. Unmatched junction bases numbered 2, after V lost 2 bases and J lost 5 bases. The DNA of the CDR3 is TGCGCCAGCAGTGAGATGACTAGCGGGAGGGACGAGCAGTACTTC. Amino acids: CASSEMTSGRDEQYF.

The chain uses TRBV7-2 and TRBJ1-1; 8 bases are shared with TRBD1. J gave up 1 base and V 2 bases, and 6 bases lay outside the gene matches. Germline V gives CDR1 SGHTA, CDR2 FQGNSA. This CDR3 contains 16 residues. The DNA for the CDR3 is TGTGCCAGCAGCTTATCGGGACAGGCGACGAACACTGAAGCTTTCTTT. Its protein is CASSLSGQATNTEAFF.

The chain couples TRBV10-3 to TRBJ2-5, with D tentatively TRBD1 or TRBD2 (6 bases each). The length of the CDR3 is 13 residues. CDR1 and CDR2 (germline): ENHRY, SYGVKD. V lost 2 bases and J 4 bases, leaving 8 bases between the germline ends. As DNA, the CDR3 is TGTGCCATCAGTGAGAGGGGGGCAGAGACCCAGTACTTC. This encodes CAISERGAETQYF.

DNA for the CDR3: TGTGCCAGCTCACCACCGGGAAAACAGACCCAGTACTTC. It translates to CASSPPGKQTQYF. V and J are TRBV18 and TRBJ2-5; D unclear. The CDR3 runs 13 residues. In germline, CDR1 is KGHSH, CDR2 LQKENI. Trimming stripped 0 bases from V and 6 bases from J, with 8 bases between.

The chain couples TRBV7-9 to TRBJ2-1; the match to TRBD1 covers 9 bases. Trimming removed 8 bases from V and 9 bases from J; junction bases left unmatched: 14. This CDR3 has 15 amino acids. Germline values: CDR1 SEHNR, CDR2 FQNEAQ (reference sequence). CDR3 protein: CASLTDRDRVGEQFF. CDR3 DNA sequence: TGTGCCAGCCTAACAGACCGGGACAGGGTAGGTGAGCAGTTCTTC. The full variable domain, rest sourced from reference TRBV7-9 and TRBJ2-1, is DTGVSQNPRHKITKRGQNVTFRCDPISEHNRLYWYRQTLGQGPEFLTYFQNEAQLEKSRLLSDRFSAERPKGSFSTLEIQRTEQGDSAMYLCASLTDRDRVGEQFFGPGTRLTVL.

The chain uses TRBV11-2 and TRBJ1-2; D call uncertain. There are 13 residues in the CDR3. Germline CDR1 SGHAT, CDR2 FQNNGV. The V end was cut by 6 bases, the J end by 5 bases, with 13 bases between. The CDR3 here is CASRPTVTYGYTF. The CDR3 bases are TGTGCCAGCAGGCCGACCGTCACTTATGGCTACACCTTC. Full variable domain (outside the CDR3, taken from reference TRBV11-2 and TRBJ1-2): EAGVAQSPRYKIIEKRQSVAFWCNPISGHATLYWYQQILGQGPKLLIQFQNNGVVDDSQLPKDRFSAERLKGVDSTLKIQPAKLEDSAVYLCASRPTVTYGYTFGSGTRLTVV.

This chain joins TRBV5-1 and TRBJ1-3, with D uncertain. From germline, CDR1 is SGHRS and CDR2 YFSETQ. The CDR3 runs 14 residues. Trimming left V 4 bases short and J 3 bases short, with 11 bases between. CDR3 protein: CASSPAWSGNTIYF. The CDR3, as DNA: TGCGCCAGCAGCCCGGCCTGGAGTGGAAACACCATATATTTT.

CDR3 coding DNA: TGTGCCAGCAGTCCCGGGACTCCCTCGACCTACGAGCAGTACTTC. Translating gives CASSPGTPSTYEQYF. V gene TRBV27 combines with J gene TRBJ2-7; tentatively, D is TRBD2 (6 bases). This CDR3 has 15 residues. Trimming took 5 bases from V and 2 from J, leaving 16 bases between them. The germline V gene encodes CDR1 MNHEY and CDR2 SMNVEV (reference sequence).

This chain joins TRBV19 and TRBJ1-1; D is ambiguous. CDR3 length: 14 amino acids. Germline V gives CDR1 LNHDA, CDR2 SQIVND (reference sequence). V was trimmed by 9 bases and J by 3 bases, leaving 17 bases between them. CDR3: CASTSLFRYTEAFF. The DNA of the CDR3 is TGTGCCAGCACTTCACTCTTCCGGTACACTGAAGCTTTCTTT. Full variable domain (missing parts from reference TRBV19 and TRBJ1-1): DGGITQSPKYLFRKEGQNVTLSCEQNLNHDAMYWYRQDPGQGLRLIYYSQIVNDFQKGDIAEGYSVSREKKESFPLTVTSAQKNPTAFYLCASTSLFRYTEAFFGQGTRLTVV.